This T cell receptor (beta chain) appears in the sequencing data of a study of T cell responses to AZD1222 COVID-19 vaccine. Method: immunoSEQ multiplex PCR; TCRdb's copy keeps in-frame clones and lacks some. The data show about 59,000 clones, with 80% to 90% seen just once and roughly 6.1% held by the top ten. CDR3 length: 15 amino acids. The V gene end was trimmed by 2 bases and the J gene end by 1 base; junction bases not matched to a gene: 5. From germline, CDR1 is KGHSH and CDR2 LQKENI. The material was peripheral blood, obtained 28 days after the second AZD1222 dose. V usage is TRBV18 and J usage is TRBJ2-7, with 7 bases identical to TRBD2. The TCR sequence derives from an adult who received the AZD1222 COVID-19 vaccine. CDR3 DNA sequence: TGTGCCAGCTCACCAGTTGCGGGGGAATCCTACGAGCAGTACTTC. Translated, it gives CASSPVAGESYEQYF.